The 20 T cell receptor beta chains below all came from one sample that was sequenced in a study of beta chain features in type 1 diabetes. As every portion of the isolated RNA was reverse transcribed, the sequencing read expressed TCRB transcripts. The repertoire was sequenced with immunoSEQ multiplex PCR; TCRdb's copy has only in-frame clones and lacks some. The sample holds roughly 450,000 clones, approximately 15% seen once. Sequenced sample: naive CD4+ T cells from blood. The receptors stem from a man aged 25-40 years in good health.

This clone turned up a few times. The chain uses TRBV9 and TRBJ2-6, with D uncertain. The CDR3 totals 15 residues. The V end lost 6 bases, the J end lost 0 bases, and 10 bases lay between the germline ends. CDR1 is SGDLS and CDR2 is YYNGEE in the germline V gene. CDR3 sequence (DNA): TGTGCCAGCACCATAGGGCACTCTGGGGCCAACGTCCTGACTTTC. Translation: CASTIGHSGANVLTF.

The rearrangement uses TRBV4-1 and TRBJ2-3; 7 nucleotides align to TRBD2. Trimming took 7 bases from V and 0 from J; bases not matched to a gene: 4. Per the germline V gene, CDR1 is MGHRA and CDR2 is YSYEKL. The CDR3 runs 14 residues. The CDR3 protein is CASKKAGSTDTQYF. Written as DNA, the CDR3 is TGCGCCAGCAAAAAAGCGGGGAGCACAGATACGCAGTATTTT.

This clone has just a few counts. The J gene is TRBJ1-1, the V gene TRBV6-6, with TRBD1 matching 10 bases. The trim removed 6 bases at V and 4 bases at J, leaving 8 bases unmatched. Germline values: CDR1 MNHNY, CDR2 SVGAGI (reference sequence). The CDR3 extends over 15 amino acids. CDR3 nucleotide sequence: TGTGCCAGCAGCTACCCGGGACAGGGGTCCACTGAAGCTTTCTTT. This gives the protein CASSYPGQGSTEAFF.

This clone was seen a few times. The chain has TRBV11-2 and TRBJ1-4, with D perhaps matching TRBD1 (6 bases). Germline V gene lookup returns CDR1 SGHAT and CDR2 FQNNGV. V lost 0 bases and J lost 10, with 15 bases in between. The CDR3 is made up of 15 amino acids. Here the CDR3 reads CASSLEGTSGGKLFF. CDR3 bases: TGTGCCAGCAGCTTAGAAGGGACATCGGGAGGAAAACTGTTTTTT.

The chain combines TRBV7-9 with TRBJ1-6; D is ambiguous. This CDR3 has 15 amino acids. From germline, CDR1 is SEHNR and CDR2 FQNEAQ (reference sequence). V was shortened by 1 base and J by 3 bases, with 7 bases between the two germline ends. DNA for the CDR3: TGTGCCAGCAGCTTAGAAGGGATCTATAATTCACCCCTCCACTTT. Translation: CASSLEGIYNSPLHF.

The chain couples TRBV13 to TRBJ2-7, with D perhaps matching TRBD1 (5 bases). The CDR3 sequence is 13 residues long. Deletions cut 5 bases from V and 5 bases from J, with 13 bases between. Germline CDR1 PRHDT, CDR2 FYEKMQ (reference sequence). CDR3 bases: TGTGCCAGCAGCCTAGAGACAGCGAACGAGCAGTACTTC. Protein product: CASSLETANEQYF.

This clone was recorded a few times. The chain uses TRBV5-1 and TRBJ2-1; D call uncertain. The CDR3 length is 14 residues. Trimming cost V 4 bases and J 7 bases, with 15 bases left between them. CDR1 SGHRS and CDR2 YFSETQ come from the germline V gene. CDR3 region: CASSPTVPPNEQFF. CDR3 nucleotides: TGCGCCAGCAGCCCCACGGTCCCCCCGAATGAGCAGTTCTTC.

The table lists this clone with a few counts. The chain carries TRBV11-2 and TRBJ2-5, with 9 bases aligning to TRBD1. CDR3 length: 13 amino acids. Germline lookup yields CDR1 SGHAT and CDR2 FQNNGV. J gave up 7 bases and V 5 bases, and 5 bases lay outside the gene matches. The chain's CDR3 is CASSPGQGGTQYF. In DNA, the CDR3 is TGTGCCAGCAGCCCGGGACAGGGAGGGACCCAGTACTTC. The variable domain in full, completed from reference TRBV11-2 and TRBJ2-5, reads EAGVAQSPRYKIIEKRQSVAFWCNPISGHATLYWYQQILGQGPKLLIQFQNNGVVDDSQLPKDRFSAERLKGVDSTLKIQPAKLEDSAVYLCASSPGQGGTQYFGPGTRLLVL.

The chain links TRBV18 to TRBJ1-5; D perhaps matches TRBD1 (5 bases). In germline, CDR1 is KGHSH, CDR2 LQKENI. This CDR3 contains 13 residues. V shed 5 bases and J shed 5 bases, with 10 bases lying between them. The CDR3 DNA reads TGTGCCAGCTCAGCGGGAGGGGATCAGCCCCAGCATTTT. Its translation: CASSAGGDQPQHF.

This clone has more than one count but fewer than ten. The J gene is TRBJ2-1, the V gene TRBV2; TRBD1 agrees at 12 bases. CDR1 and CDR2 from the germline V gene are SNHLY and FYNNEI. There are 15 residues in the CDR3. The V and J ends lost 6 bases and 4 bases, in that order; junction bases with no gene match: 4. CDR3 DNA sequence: TGTGCCAGCAGGCTGGGACAGGGGGCGTACAATGAGCAGTTCTTC. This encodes CASRLGQGAYNEQFF.

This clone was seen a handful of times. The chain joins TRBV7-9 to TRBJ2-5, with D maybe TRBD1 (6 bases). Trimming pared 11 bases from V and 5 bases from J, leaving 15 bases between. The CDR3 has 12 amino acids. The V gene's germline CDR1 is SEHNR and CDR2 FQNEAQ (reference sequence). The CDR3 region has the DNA TGTGCCGCGCCGGGACAAGGGGAGACCCAGTACTTC. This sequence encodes CAAPGQGETQYF. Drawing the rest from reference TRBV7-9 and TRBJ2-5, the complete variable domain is DTGVSQNPRHKITKRGQNVTFRCDPISEHNRLYWYRQTLGQGPEFLTYFQNEAQLEKSRLLSDRFSAERPKGSFSTLEIQRTEQGDSAMYLCAAPGQGETQYFGPGTRLLVL.

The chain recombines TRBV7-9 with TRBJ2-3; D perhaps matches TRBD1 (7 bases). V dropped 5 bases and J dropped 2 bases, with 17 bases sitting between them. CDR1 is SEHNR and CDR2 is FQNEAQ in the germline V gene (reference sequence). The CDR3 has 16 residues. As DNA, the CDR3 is TGTGCCAGCAGCCCCCAAGGGGGCGGGAACACAGATACGCAGTATTTT. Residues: CASSPQGGGNTDTQYF.

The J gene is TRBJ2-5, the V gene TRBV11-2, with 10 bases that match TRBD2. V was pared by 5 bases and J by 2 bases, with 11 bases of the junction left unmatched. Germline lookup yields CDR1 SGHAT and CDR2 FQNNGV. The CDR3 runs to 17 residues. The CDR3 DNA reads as TGTGCCAGCAGCCGTCGTGGGACTAGCGACCTGCAAGAGACCCAGTACTTC. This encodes CASSRRGTSDLQETQYF. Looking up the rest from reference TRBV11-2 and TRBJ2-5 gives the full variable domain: EAGVAQSPRYKIIEKRQSVAFWCNPISGHATLYWYQQILGQGPKLLIQFQNNGVVDDSQLPKDRFSAERLKGVDSTLKIQPAKLEDSAVYLCASSRRGTSDLQETQYFGPGTRLLVL.

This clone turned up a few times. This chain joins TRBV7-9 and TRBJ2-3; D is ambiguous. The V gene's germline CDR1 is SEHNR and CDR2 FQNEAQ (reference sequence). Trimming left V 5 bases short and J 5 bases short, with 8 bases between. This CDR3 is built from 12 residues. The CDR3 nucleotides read TGTGCCAGCAGCCCCTCCGTAGATACGCAGTATTTT. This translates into CASSPSVDTQYF.

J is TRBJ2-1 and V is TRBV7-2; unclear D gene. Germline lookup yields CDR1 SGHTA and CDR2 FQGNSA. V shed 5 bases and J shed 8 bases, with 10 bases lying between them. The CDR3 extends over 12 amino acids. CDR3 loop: CASSPPGYEQFF. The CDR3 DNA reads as TGTGCCAGCAGCCCCCCGGGCTATGAGCAGTTCTTC.

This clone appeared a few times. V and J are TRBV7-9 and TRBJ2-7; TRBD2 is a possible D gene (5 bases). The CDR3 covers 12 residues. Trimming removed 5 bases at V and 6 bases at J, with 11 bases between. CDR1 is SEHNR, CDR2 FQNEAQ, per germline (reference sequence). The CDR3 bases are TGTGCCAGCAGCCTCGAAGGACTCGAGCAGTACGTC. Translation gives CASSLEGLEQYV.

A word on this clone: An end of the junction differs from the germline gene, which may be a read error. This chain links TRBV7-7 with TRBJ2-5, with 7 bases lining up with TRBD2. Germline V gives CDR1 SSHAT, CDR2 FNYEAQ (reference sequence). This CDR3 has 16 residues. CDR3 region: CASSTEVAGPRGTQYF. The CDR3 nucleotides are TGTGCTAGCAGCACAGAGGTAGCGGGTCCAAGAGGGACCCAGTACTTC.

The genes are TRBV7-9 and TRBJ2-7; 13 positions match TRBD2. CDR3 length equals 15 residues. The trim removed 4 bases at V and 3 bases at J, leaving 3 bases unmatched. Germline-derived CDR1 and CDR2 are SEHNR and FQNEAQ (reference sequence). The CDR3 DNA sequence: TGTGCCAGCAGCTGGACTAGCGGGGGAGGCTACGAGCAGTACTTC. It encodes CASSWTSGGGYEQYF.

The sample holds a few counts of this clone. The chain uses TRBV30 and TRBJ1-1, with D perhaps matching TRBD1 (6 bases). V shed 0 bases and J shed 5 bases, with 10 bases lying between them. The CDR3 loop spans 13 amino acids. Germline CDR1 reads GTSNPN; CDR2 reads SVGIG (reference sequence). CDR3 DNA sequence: TGTGCCTGGAGTGTCCAGGGGCGAACTGAAGCTTTCTTT. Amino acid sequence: CAWSVQGRTEAFF.

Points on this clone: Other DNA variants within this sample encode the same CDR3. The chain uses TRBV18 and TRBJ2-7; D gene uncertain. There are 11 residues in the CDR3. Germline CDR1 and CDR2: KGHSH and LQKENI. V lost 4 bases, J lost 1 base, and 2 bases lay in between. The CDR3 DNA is TGTGCCAGCTCACTATCCTACGAGCAGTACTTC. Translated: CASSLSYEQYF.